This entry lists 18 T cell receptor beta chains sequenced from one sample in a study of human T cells and chemical hapten exposure. TCRdb ran MiXCR on the RACE reads and lists one entry per CDR3 protein. The repertoire holds roughly 130,000 distinct CDR3 sequences, with around 11% as singletons. Noted time point: patch test 3, about 24 weeks after DPC sensitization. Specified treatment: therapeutic diphenylcyclopropenone sensitization with weekly scalp DPC. The source material was whole blood, sampled in connection with sensitization to the hapten diphenylcyclopropenone (DPC). These receptors all come from a woman in her forties or fifties with alopecia areata. Some clones in this sample may be carry-over from other donors' samples.

This clonotype was picked up many times. The V and J genes are TRBV20-1 and TRBJ1-5, with D possibly matching TRBD1 (6 bases). V lost 4 bases, J lost 4 bases, and 11 bases lay in between. The CDR3 extends over 13 amino acids. Germline CDR1 is DFQATT and CDR2 is SNEGSKA (reference sequence). The CDR3 sequence is CSAKGVLNQPQHF. CDR3 nucleotides: TGCAGTGCTAAGGGGGTTTTGAATCAGCCCCAGCATTTT.

At least ten counts were recorded for this clonotype. The chain has TRBV6-1 and TRBJ2-1; D is perhaps TRBD2 (6 bases). The germline V and J ends were trimmed by 2 bases and 9 bases, with 11 bases remaining between them. The CDR3 loop spans 13 amino acids. Germline lookup yields CDR1 MNHNS and CDR2 SASEGT. CDR3 residues: CASSEIAGSEQFF. CDR3 in DNA: TGTGCCAGCAGTGAAATCGCGGGGAGTGAGCAGTTCTTC.

This clonotype occurred a few times. The chain couples TRBV18 to TRBJ1-5; D is ambiguous. Germline V gene sequence: CDR1 KGHSH, CDR2 LQKENI. V was clipped by 6 bases and J by 7 bases, with 13 bases between them. There are 13 residues in the CDR3. The CDR3 spells CASSPKEGQPQHF. As DNA, the CDR3 is TGTGCCAGCTCGCCAAAGGAAGGCCAGCCCCAGCATTTT.

As DNA, the CDR3 is TGCGCCAGCAGCCCAGCTCTAGCGGGAGCGGCGTACGAGCAGTACTTC. Amino acid sequence: CASSPALAGAAYEQYF. The chain has TRBV5-1 and TRBJ2-7; TRBD2 agrees at 10 bases. V was clipped by 4 bases and J by 4 bases; unmatched bases: 11. Looked up from germline, CDR1 is SGHRS and CDR2 is YFSETQ. The CDR3 loop spans 16 amino acids.

This clonotype came up a few times. The chain recombines TRBV20-1 with TRBJ2-2, with D possibly matching TRBD1 (6 bases). V was pared by 3 bases and J by 8 bases, with 25 bases between. CDR1 DFQATT and CDR2 SNEGSKA come from the germline V gene (reference sequence). The CDR3 consists of 17 residues. The CDR3 here is CSASINRDGLRRGELFF. DNA for the CDR3: TGCAGTGCTAGTATCAACAGGGACGGCCTCCGACGGGGGGAGCTGTTTTTT.

This clonotype was counted only a few times. The J gene is TRBJ2-7, the V gene TRBV5-1; D is perhaps TRBD1 (6 bases). CDR3 length equals 13 residues. V gave up 0 bases and J gave up 6 bases, with 10 bases separating them. Looked up from germline, CDR1 is SGHRS and CDR2 is YFSETQ. The CDR3 protein is CASSLGTGSEQYF. The CDR3 DNA follows: TGCGCCAGCAGCTTGGGAACAGGGTCCGAGCAGTACTTC. Variable domain in full (rest from reference TRBV5-1 and TRBJ2-7): KAGVTQTPRYLIKTRGQQVTLSCSPISGHRSVSWYQQTPGQGLQFLFEYFSETQRNKGNFPGRFSGRQFSNSRSEMNVSTLELGDSALYLCASSLGTGSEQYFGPGTRLTVT.

This clonotype was seen ten or more times. The gene calls are TRBV29-1 and TRBJ1-1; weak D call: TRBD1 (5 bases). CDR3 length equals 15 residues. CDR1 and CDR2 (germline): SQVTM, ANQGSEA. Between the trimmed V and J ends, which lost 6 bases and 0 bases, there was a span of 17 bases. The CDR3 DNA reads TGCAGCGTGGCCGGGGCAGCCGAAATGAACACTGAAGCTTTCTTT. Translating it yields CSVAGAAEMNTEAFF. Full variable domain (remainder filled in from reference TRBV29-1 and TRBJ1-1): SAVISQKPSRDICQRGTSLTIQCQVDSQVTMMFWYRQQPGQSLTLIATANQGSEATYESGFVIDKFPISRPNLTFSTLTVSNMSPEDSSIYLCSVAGAAEMNTEAFFGQGTRLTVV.

This rearrangement joins TRBV7-2 to TRBJ1-1, with TRBD1 as a possible D gene (5 bases). The CDR3 totals 13 residues. Germline V CDR1 and CDR2: SGHTA, FQGNSA. Trimming pared 5 bases from V and 6 bases from J, leaving 13 bases between. The DNA of the CDR3 is TGTGCCAGCAGCACCGACAGCAGCGCTGAAGCTTTCTTT. Protein product: CASSTDSSAEAFF.

This clonotype was observed a handful of times. The chain combines TRBV7-2 with TRBJ2-5; D is uncertain. V gave up 6 bases and J gave up 2 bases, with 13 bases separating them. Per the germline V gene, CDR1 is SGHTA and CDR2 is FQGNSA. The CDR3 contains 14 residues. The CDR3 region is CASSLQEGQETQYF. The DNA for the CDR3 is TGTGCCAGCAGTCTCCAAGAAGGACAAGAGACCCAGTACTTC.

This clonotype occurred a few times. The J gene is TRBJ2-7, the V gene TRBV7-8, with TRBD1 matching 7 bases. Germline CDR1 is SGHVS and CDR2 is FQNEAQ. Trimming cost V 1 base and J 1 base; bases outside gene matches: 4. The CDR3 runs 15 residues. CDR3 nucleotide sequence: TGTGCCAGCAGCTTAGAAAGGACAGGATCCTACGAGCAGTACTTC. Translating gives CASSLERTGSYEQYF.

The chain combines TRBV4-1 with TRBJ2-1; TRBD1 matches at 8 bases. Germline lookup yields CDR1 MGHRA and CDR2 YSYEKL. The length of the CDR3 is 13 residues. V lost 3 bases and J lost 6; bases outside the gene matches: 1. The CDR3 nucleotides read TGCGCCAGCAGCCACACAGGGGGCAATGAGCAGTTCTTC. This translates into CASSHTGGNEQFF.

In this sample, this clonotype turned up many times. The chain joins TRBV12-3 or TRBV12-4 to TRBJ1-1; perhaps TRBD1 as D (5 bases). V was pared by 1 base and J by 6 bases, with 9 bases between. CDR3 length: 13 residues. DNA for the CDR3: TGTGCCAGCAGTTTAGACAGGTACGCTGAAGCTTTCTTT. This sequence encodes CASSLDRYAEAFF.

This clonotype was detected many times. For the CDR3, the DNA is TGTGCCACCAGTGACCCGGGACAGGTGAATGAGCAGTTCTTC. This gives the protein CATSDPGQVNEQFF. V and J are TRBV24-1 and TRBJ2-1, with 8 bases aligning to TRBD1. From germline, CDR1 is KGHDR and CDR2 SFDVKD. This CDR3 region has 14 residues. V lost 4 bases and J lost 7; bases outside the gene matches: 5.

This clonotype occurred a few times. The chain has TRBV10-1 and TRBJ1-5; 11 nucleotides align to TRBD1. The CDR3 is made up of 12 amino acids. The V gene's germline CDR1 is WNHNN and CDR2 SYGVQD (reference sequence). After removal of 6 bases from V and 11 bases from J, the junction contained 3 bases not matched to a gene. Here the CDR3 reads CASRMGQGAQHF. The CDR3 DNA reads as TGCGCCAGCAGGATGGGACAGGGGGCCCAGCATTTT.

This clonotype was counted between two and nine times. The rearrangement links TRBV13 to TRBJ1-5; weak D call: TRBD1 (6 bases). The CDR3 is made up of 14 amino acids. Trimming cost V 5 bases and J 2 bases, with 10 bases left between them. The germline gives CDR1 PRHDT, CDR2 FYEKMQ (reference sequence). CDR3 nucleotide sequence: TGTGCCAGCAGCCCCAGGGGTGGCAATCAGCCCCAGCATTTT. This gives the protein CASSPRGGNQPQHF.

In this sample, this clonotype turned up many times. The V and J genes are TRBV29-1 and TRBJ1-5; D remains ambiguous. The V gene's germline CDR1 is SQVTM and CDR2 ANQGSEA. CDR3 length equals 13 residues. V shed 4 bases and J shed 2 bases, with 9 bases lying between them. DNA for the CDR3: TGCAGCGTTGTTGGAGCGGGCAATCAGCCCCAGCATTTT. It specifies CSVVGAGNQPQHF.

The chain joins TRBV12-3 or TRBV12-4 to TRBJ1-2, with D possibly matching TRBD1 (5 bases). The CDR3 is 11 amino acids. With 4 bases removed from V and 8 bases from J, the gap between germline ends came to 8 bases. CDR3 in amino acids: CASSSGRGYTF. The CDR3 region has the DNA TGTGCCAGCAGTTCAGGGAGAGGCTACACCTTC.

Only a few counts were recorded for this clonotype. This rearrangement joins TRBV20-1 to TRBJ2-1, with 11 positions matching TRBD2. The CDR3 has 12 residues. Per germline, CDR1 DFQATT and CDR2 SNEGSKA (reference sequence). CDR3 DNA sequence: TGCGGGACTAGCGGACCCTACAATGAGCAGTTCTTC. It encodes CGTSGPYNEQFF.